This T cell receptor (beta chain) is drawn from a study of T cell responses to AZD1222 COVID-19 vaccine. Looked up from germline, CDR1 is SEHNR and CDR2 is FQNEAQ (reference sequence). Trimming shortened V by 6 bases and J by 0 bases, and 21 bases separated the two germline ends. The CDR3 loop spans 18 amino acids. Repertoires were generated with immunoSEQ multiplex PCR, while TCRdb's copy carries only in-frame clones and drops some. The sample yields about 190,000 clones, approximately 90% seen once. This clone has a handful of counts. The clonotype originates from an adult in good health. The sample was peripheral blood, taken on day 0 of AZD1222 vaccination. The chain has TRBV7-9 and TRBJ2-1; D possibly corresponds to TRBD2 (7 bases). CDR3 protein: CASRSGTSQGASYNEQFF. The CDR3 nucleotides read TGTGCCAGCAGGAGCGGGACATCCCAAGGAGCCTCCTACAATGAGCAGTTCTTC.